These 3 T cell receptor beta chains share one sample of origin, sequenced in a study of vaccination effects on CD4 cells after COVID-19. Sequencing was performed with immunoSEQ multiplex PCR; in TCRdb, only in-frame clones are kept and a portion is missing. This table holds some 70,000 clones, approximately 79% found once. Their recognized antigens are unknown. Once cultured for 10 days, the cells underwent separation to obtain CD4+ T cells. Two doses of BNT162b2 or mRNA-1273 vaccine were administered to participants. Sequenced here: CD4+ T cells from PBMCs cultured without peptide, sampled after COVID-19 vaccination. The receptors originated from a human donor who received a COVID-19 vaccine.

The chain links TRBV6-5 to TRBJ1-2, with D uncertain. V was clipped by 0 bases and J by 8 bases, with 10 bases between them. CDR3 length equals 13 residues. In germline, CDR1 is MNHEY, CDR2 SVGAGI. The CDR3 DNA sequence: TGTGCCAGCAGTTACTCTCGGAATAAAGGCTACACCTTC. This gives the protein CASSYSRNKGYTF.

J is TRBJ1-1 and V is TRBV6-5; D may be TRBD1 (5 bases). CDR3 length equals 16 residues. Germline CDR1 MNHEY, CDR2 SVGAGI. The V end was cut by 0 bases, the J end by 1 base, with 12 bases between. The CDR3 DNA reads TGTGCCAGCAGTTACTCTCCAGGGATAGGGAACACTGAAGCTTTCTTT. Encoded protein: CASSYSPGIGNTEAFF.

CDR3 protein: CASSLPGQGTEAFF. The DNA for the CDR3 is TGTGCCAGCAGCCTCCCGGGACAGGGGACTGAAGCTTTCTTT. The genes are TRBV3-1 (or the pseudogene TRBV3-2) and TRBJ1-1; 10 bases are shared with TRBD1. The CDR3 runs 14 residues. Unmatched junction bases numbered 4, after V lost 4 bases and J lost 5 bases. Germline CDR1 reads LGHDT; CDR2 reads YNNKEL (reference sequence).